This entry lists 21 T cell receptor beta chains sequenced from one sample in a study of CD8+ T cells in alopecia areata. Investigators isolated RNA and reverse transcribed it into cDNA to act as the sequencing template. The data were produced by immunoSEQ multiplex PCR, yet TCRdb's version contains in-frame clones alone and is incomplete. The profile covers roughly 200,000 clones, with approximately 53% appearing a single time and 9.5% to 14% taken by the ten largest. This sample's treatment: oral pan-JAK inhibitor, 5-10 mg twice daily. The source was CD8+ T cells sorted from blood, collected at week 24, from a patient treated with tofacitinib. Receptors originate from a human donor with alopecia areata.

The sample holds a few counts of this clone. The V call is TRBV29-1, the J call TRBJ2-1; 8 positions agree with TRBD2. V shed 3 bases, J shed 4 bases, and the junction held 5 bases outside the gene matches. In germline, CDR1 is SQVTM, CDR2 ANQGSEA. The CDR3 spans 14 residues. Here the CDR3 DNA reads TGCAGCGTTGACGGGGGGGTGGTATACAATGAGCAGTTCTTC. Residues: CSVDGGVVYNEQFF.

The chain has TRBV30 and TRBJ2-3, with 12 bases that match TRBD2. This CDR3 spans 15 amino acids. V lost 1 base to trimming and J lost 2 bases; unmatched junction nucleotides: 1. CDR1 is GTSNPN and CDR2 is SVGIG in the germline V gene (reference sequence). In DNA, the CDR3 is TGTGCCTGGAGTGCTAGCGGGGGGGCCACAGATACGCAGTATTTT. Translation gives CAWSASGGATDTQYF.

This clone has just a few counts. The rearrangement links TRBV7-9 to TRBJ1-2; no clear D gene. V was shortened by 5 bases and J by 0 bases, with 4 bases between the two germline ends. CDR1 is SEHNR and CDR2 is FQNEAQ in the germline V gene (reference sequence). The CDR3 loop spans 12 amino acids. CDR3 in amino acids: CASSQANYGYTF. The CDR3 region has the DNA TGTGCCAGCAGCCAAGCTAACTATGGCTACACCTTC.

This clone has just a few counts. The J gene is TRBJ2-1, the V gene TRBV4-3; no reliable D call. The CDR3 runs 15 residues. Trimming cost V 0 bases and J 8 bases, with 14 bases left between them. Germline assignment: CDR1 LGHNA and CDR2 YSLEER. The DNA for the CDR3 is TGCGCCAGCAGCCAAGATCGGAACCTCCGGGATGAGCAGTTCTTC. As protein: CASSQDRNLRDEQFF.

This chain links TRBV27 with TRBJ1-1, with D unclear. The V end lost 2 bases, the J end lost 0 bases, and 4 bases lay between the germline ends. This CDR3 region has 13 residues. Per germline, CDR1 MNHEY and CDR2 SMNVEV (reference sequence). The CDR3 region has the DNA TGTGCCAGCAGTTTAAATTTGAACACTGAAGCTTTCTTT. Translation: CASSLNLNTEAFF.

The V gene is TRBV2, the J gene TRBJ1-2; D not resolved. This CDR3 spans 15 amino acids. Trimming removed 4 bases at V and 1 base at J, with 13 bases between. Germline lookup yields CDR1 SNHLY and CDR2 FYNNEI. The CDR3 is CASSVQADFNYGYTF. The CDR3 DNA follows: TGTGCCAGCAGTGTTCAGGCAGACTTTAACTATGGCTACACCTTC.

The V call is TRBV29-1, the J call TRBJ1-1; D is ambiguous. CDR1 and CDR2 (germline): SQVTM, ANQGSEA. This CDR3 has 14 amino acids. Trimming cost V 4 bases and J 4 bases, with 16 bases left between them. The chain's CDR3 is CSVVGSGLATEAFF. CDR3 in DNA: TGCAGCGTTGTGGGTTCAGGACTCGCCACTGAAGCTTTCTTT.

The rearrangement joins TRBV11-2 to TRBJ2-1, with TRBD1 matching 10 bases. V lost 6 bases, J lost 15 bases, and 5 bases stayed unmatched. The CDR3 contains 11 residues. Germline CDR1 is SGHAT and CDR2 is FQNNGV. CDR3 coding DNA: TGTGCCAGCAGAACGACAGGGGGCACGTTCTTC. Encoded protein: CASRTTGGTFF.

CDR3 residues: CASSGTGNGSPLHF. For the CDR3, the DNA is TGTGCCAGCAGTGGGACAGGGAATGGTTCACCCCTCCACTTT. The V call is TRBV9, the J call TRBJ1-6; TRBD1 agrees at 9 bases. The V gene's germline CDR1 is SGDLS and CDR2 YYNGEE. There are 14 residues in the CDR3. V shed 5 bases and J 9 bases; nucleotides not matched to a gene: 6.

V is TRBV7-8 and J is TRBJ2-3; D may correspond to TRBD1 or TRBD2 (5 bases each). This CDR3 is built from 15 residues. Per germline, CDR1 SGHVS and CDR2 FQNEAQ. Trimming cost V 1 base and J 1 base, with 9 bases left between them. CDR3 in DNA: TGTGCCAGCAGCTTAGTTGGGGGAGGCACAGATACGCAGTATTTT. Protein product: CASSLVGGGTDTQYF.

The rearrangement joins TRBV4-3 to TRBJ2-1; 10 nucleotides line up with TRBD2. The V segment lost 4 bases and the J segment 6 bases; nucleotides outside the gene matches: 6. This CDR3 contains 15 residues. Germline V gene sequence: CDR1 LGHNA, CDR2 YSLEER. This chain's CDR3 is CASSPKRGGGNEQFF. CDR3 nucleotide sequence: TGCGCCAGCAGCCCGAAGCGGGGGGGAGGCAATGAGCAGTTCTTC.

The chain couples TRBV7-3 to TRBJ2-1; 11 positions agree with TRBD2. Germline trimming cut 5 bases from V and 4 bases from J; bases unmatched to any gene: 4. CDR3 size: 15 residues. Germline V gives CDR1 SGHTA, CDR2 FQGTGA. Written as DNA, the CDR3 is TGTGCCAGCAGCCTCCTAGCGGGGGGATACAATGAGCAGTTCTTC. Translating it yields CASSLLAGGYNEQFF. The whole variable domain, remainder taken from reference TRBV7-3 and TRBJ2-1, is GAGVSQTPSNKVTEKGKYVELRCDPISGHTALYWYRQSLGQGPEFLIYFQGTGAADDSGLPNDRFFAVRPEGSVSTLKIQRTERGDSAVYLCASSLLAGGYNEQFFGPGTRLTVL.

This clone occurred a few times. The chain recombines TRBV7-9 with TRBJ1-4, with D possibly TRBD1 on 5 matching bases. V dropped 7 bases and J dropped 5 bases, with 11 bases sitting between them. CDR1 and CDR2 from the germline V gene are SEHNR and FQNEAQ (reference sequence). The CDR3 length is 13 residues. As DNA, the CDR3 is TGTGCCAGCACCTGGGACCCCAATGAAAAACTGTTTTTT. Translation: CASTWDPNEKLFF. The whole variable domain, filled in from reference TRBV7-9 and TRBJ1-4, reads DTGVSQNPRHKITKRGQNVTFRCDPISEHNRLYWYRQTLGQGPEFLTYFQNEAQLEKSRLLSDRFSAERPKGSFSTLEIQRTEQGDSAMYLCASTWDPNEKLFFGSGTQLSVL.

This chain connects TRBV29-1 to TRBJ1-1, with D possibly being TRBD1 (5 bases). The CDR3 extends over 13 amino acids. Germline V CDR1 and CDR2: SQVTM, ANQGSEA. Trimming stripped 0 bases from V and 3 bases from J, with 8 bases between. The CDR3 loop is CSVEDLGDTEAFF. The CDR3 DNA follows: TGCAGCGTTGAAGATTTGGGGGACACTGAAGCTTTCTTT.

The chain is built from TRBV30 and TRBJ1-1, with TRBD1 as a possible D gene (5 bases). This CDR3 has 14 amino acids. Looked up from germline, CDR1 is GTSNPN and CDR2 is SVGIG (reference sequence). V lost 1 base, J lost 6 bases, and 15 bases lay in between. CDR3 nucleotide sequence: TGTGCCTGGAGTGGAGGACACTCATCCGCTGAAGCTTTCTTT. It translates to CAWSGGHSSAEAFF.

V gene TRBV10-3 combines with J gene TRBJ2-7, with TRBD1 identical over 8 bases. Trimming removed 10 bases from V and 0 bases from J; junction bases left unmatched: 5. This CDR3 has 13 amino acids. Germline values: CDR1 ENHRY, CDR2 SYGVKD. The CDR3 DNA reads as TGTGCCACGACAGGGGAAATCTCCTACGAGCAGTACTTC. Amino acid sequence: CATTGEISYEQYF.

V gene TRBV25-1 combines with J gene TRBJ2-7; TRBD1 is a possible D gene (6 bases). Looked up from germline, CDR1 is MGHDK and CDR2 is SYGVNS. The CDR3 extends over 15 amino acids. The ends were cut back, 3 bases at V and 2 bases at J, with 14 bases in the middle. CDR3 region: CASSDAQGHTYEQYF. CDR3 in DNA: TGTGCCAGCAGTGACGCACAGGGCCACACCTACGAGCAGTACTTC.

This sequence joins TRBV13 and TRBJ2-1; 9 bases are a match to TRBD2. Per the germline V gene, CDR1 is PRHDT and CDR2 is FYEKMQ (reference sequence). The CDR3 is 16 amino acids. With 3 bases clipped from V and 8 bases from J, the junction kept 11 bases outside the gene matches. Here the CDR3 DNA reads TGTGCCAGCAGCTTGGGTGCGGGGGGGATCGGCGATGAGCAGTTCTTC. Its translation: CASSLGAGGIGDEQFF.

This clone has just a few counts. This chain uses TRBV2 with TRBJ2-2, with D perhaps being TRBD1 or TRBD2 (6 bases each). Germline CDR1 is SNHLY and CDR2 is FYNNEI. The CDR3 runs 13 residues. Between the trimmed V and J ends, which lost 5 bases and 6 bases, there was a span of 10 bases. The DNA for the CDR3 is TGTGCCAGCAGTAACGGGGGCCCCGGGGAGCTGTTTTTT. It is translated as CASSNGGPGELFF.

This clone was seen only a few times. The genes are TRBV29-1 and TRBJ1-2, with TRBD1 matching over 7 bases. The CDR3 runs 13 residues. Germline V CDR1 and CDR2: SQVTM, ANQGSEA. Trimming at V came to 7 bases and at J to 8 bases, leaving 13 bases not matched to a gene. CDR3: CSAVSRDSDGYTF. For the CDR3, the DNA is TGCAGCGCTGTCTCCCGGGACAGCGACGGCTACACCTTC.

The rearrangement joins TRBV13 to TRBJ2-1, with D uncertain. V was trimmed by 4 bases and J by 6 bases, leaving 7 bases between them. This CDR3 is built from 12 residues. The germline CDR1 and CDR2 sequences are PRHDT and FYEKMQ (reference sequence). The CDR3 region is CASSSLGNEQFF. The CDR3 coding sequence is TGTGCCAGCAGCTCGCTGGGCAATGAGCAGTTCTTC.